At least ten counts were recorded for the clone carrying this TCR beta chain. Its antigen remains unidentified. CDR1 and CDR2 from the germline V gene are SGHNT and YYREEE (reference sequence). CDR3 size: 16 residues. V shed 4 bases and J shed 2 bases, with 18 bases lying between them. From RNA transcripts, TCR beta CDR3 regions were amplified. Primed by the HTBI set, a first-round RT-PCR was run on the TCR CDR3. Each CDR3 protein is one row after TCRdb ran MiXCR on the multiplex PCR reads. In the table there are 30,000 to 35,000 distinct CDR3 sequences, 52% of which are singletons. The data derive from a study of T cells in Graves' hyperthyroidism and ophthalmopathy. Study conclusions and caveats: In blood, most of the thyroid clonotypes expanded above 0.001 were also present. It was a median approximately 6.9 months before onset that the model predicted ophthalmopathy. Ophthalmopathy cases were set apart from stable hyperthyroidism by a 13 V-J model.

The chain couples TRBV5-4 to TRBJ2-5, with D tentatively TRBD2 (5 bases). The origin of this receptor is a woman aged 40 to 55 with Graves' ophthalmopathy. Sequencing was carried out using blood. DNA for the CDR3: TGTGCCAGCAGCACCCTAGGGCAGCGGAATCAAGAGACCCAGTACTTC. Translating it yields CASSTLGQRNQETQYF.